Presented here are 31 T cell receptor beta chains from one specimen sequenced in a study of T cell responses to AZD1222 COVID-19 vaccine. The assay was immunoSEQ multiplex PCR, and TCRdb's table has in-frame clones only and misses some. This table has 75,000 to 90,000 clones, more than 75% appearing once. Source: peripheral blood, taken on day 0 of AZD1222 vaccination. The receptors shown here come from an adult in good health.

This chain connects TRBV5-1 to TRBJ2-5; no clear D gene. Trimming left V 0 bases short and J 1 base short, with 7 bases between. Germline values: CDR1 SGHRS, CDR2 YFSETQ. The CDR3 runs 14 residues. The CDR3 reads CASSLGAGQETQYF. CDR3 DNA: TGCGCCAGCAGCTTGGGGGCAGGCCAAGAGACCCAGTACTTC. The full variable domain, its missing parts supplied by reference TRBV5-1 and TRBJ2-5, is KAGVTQTPRYLIKTRGQQVTLSCSPISGHRSVSWYQQTPGQGLQFLFEYFSETQRNKGNFPGRFSGRQFSNSRSEMNVSTLELGDSALYLCASSLGAGQETQYFGPGTRLLVL.

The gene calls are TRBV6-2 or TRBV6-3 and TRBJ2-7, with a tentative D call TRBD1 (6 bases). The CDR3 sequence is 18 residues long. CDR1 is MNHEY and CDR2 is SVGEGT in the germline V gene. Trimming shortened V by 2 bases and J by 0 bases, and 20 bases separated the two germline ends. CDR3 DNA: TGTGCCAGCAGTTACCCCGACCGGGACACCATAAGCTCCTACGAGCAGTACTTC. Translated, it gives CASSYPDRDTISSYEQYF.

The CDR3 here is CASSLDRPSTGELFF. As DNA, the CDR3 is TGCGCCAGCAGCTTGGACAGGCCCTCCACCGGGGAGCTGTTTTTT. The rearrangement links TRBV5-1 to TRBJ2-2, with D perhaps TRBD1 (5 bases). Trimming took off 0 bases at V and 4 bases at J, with 10 bases between the two ends. The CDR3 sequence is 15 residues long. Germline V gene sequence: CDR1 SGHRS, CDR2 YFSETQ.

The CDR3 here is CASSIGQGGRTGELFF. CDR3 sequence (DNA): TGTGCCAGTAGTATAGGGCAGGGAGGTCGCACCGGGGAGCTGTTTTTT. This chain connects TRBV19 to TRBJ2-2, with a possible D match to TRBD2 (6 bases). There are 16 residues in the CDR3. Looked up from germline, CDR1 is LNHDA and CDR2 is SQIVND (reference sequence). V was cut by 1 base and J by 4 bases, with 13 bases left in between.

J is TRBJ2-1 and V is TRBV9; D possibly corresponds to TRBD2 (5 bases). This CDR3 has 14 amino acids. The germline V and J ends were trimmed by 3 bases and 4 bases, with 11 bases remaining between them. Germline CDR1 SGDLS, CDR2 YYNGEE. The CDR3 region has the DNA TGTGCCAGCAGCGCCCGGGGAGCTTACAATGAGCAGTTCTTC. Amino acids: CASSARGAYNEQFF.

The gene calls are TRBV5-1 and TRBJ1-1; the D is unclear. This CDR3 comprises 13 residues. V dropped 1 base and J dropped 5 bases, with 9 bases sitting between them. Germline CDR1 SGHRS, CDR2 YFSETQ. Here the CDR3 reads CASSLTSETEAFF. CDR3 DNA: TGCGCCAGCAGCTTGACATCGGAGACTGAAGCTTTCTTT.

CDR3 nucleotide sequence: TGTGCCAGCAGCTCAACGACAGGCAAGGACACTGAAGCTTTCTTT. This sequence encodes CASSSTTGKDTEAFF. The rearrangement uses TRBV7-9 and TRBJ1-1; weak D call: TRBD1 (6 bases). Germline CDR1 and CDR2: SEHNR and FQNEAQ (reference sequence). The CDR3 has 15 amino acids. Trimming pared 4 bases from V and 3 bases from J, leaving 15 bases between.

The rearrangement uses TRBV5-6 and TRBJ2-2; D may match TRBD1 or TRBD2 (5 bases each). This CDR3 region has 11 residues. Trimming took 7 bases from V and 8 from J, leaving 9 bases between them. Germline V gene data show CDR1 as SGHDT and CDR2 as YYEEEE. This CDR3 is CASGGLGELFF. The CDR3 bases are TGTGCCAGCGGGGGTTTGGGGGAGCTGTTTTTT.

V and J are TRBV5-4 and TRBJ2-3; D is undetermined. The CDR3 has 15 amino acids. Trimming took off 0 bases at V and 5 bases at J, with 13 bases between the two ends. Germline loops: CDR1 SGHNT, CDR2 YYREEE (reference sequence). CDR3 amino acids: CASSLAASRVDTQYF. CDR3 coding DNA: TGTGCCAGCAGCTTGGCCGCTAGTCGTGTAGATACGCAGTATTTT.

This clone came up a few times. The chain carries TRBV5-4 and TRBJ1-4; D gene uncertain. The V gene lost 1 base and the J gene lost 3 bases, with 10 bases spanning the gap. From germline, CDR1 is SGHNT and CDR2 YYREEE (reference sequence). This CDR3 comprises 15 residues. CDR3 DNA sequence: TGTGCCAGCAGCTTGTCTACAGCACCTAATGAAAAACTGTTTTTT. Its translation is CASSLSTAPNEKLFF.

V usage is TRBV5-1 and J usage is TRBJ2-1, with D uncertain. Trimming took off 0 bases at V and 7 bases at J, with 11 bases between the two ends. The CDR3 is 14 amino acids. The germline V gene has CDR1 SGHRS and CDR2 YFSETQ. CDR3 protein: CASSLGPPPNEQFF. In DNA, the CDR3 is TGCGCCAGCAGCTTGGGGCCTCCCCCGAATGAGCAGTTCTTC.

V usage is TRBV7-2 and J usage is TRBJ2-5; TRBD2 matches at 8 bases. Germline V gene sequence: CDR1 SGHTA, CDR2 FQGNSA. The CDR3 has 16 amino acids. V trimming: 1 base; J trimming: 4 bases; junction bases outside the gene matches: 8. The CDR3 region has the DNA TGTGCCAGCAGCTTAGGGGGTAGCGGGGTGGGAGAGACCCAGTACTTC. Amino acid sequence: CASSLGGSGVGETQYF.

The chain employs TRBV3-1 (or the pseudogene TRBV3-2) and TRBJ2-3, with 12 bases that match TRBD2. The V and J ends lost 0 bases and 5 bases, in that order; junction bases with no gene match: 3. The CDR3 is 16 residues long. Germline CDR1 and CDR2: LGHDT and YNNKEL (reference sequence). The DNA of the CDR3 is TGTGCCAGCAGCCAAGATCCTAGCGGGGGGGGAGATACGCAGTATTTT. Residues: CASSQDPSGGGDTQYF.

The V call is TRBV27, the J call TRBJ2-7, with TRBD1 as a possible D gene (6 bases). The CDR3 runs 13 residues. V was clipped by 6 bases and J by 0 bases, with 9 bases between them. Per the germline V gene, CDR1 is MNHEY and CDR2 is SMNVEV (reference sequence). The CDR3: CASSGQSSYEQYF. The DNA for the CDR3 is TGTGCCAGCAGCGGACAGAGCTCCTACGAGCAGTACTTC.

CDR3 loop: CASSPPYDSSYEQYF. CDR3 coding DNA: TGTGCCAGCTCACCACCGTATGACAGTTCCTACGAGCAGTACTTC. This chain uses TRBV18 with TRBJ2-7, with D perhaps matching TRBD1 (5 bases). Germline CDR1 and CDR2: KGHSH and LQKENI. This CDR3 region has 15 residues. Trimming took off 0 bases at V and 1 base at J, with 10 bases between the two ends.

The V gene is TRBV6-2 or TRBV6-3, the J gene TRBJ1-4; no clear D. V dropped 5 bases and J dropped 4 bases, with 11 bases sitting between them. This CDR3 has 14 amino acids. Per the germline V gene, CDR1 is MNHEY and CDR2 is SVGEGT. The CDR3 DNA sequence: TGTGCCAGCAGTCAAGAGCCTCTTAATGAAAAACTGTTTTTT. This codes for CASSQEPLNEKLFF.

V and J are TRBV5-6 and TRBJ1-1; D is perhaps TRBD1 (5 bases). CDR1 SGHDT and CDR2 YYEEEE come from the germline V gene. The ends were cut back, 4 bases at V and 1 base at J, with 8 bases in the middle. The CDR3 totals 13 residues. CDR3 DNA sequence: TGTGCCAGCAGCCCCGGGGGGAACACTGAAGCTTTCTTT. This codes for CASSPGGNTEAFF. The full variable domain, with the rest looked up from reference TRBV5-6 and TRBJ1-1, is DAGVTQSPTHLIKTRGQQVTLRCSPKSGHDTVSWYQQALGQGPQFIFQYYEEEERQRGNFPDRFSGHQFPNYSSELNVNALLLGDSALYLCASSPGGNTEAFFGQGTRLTVV.

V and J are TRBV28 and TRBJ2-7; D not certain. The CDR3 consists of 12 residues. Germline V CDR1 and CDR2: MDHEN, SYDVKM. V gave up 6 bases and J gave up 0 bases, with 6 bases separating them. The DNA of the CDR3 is TGTGCCAGCAGGCGAACCTCCTACGAGCAGTACTTC. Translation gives CASRRTSYEQYF.

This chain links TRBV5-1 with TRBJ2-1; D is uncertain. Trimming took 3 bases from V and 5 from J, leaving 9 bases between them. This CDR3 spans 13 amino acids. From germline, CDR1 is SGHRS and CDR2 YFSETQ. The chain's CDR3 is CASSSSDNNEQFF. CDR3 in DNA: TGCGCCAGCAGCTCCTCCGACAACAATGAGCAGTTCTTC.

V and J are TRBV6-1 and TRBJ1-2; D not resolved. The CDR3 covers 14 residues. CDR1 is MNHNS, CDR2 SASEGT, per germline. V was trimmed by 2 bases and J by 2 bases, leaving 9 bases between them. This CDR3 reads CASSEHGRNYGYTF. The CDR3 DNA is TGTGCCAGCAGTGAACACGGCAGAAACTATGGCTACACCTTC.

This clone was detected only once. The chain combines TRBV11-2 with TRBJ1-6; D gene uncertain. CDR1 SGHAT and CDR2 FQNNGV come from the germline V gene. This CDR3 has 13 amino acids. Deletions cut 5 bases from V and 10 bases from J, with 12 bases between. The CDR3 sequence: CASSLHSGSPLHF. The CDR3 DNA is TGTGCCAGCAGCCTGCACTCGGGGTCACCCCTCCACTTT.

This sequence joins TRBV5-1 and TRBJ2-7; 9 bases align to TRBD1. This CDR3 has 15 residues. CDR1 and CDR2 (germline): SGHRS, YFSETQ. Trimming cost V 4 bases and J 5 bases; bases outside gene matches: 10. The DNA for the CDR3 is TGCGCCAGCAGCGTAGGGGACAGGGCCCTGCACGAGCAGTACTTC. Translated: CASSVGDRALHEQYF.

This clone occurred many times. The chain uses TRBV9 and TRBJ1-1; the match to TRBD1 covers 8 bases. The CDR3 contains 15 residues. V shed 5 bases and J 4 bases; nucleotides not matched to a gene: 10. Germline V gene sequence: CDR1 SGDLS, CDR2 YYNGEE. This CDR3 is CASRPPTGEGTEAFF. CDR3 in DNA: TGTGCCAGCAGGCCCCCGACAGGGGAAGGCACTGAAGCTTTCTTT.

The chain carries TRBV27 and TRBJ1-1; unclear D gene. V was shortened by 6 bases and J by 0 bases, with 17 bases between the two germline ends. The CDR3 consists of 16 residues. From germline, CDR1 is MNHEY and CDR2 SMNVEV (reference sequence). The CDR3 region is CASRPPEGTMNTEAFF. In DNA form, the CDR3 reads TGTGCCAGCAGGCCCCCGGAGGGAACAATGAACACTGAAGCTTTCTTT.

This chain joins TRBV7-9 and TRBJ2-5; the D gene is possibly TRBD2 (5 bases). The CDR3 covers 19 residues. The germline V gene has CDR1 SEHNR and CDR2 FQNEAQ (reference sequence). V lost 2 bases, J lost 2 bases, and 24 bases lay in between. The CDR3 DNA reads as TGTGCCAGCAGCTTACGGGGAAAATGGGCCGGGGTCGCGCAAGAGACCCAGTACTTC. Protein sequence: CASSLRGKWAGVAQETQYF.

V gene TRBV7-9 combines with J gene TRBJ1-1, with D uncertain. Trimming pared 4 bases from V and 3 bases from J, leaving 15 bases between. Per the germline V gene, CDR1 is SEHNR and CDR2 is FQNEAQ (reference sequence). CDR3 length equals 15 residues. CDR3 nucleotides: TGTGCCAGCAGCTCCCGGGCCCTTGGTCACACTGAAGCTTTCTTT. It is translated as CASSSRALGHTEAFF.

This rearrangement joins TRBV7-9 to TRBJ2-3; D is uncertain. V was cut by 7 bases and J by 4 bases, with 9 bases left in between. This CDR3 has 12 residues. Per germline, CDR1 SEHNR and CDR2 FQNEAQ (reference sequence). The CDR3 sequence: CASNPTPDTQYF. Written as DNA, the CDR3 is TGTGCCAGCAACCCTACCCCAGATACGCAGTATTTT.

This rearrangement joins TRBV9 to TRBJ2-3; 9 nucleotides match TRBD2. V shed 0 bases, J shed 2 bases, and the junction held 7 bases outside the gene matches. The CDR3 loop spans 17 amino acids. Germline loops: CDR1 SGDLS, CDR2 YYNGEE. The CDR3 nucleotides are TGTGCCAGCAGCGTAGCCGTGACTAGCGGTGACACAGATACGCAGTATTTT. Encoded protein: CASSVAVTSGDTDTQYF.

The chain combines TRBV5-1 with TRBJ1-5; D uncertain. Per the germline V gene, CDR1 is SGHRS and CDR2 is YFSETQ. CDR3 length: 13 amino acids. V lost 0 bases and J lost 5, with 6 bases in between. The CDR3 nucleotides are TGCGCCAGCAGCTTGGCTGGCTATCAGCCCCAGCATTTT. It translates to CASSLAGYQPQHF.

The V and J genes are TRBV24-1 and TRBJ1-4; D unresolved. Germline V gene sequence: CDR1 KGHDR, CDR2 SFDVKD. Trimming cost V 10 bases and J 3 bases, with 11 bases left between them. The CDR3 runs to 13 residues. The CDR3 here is CATSGPSNEKLFF. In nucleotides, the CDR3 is TGTGCCACTAGCGGCCCATCTAATGAAAAACTGTTTTTT.

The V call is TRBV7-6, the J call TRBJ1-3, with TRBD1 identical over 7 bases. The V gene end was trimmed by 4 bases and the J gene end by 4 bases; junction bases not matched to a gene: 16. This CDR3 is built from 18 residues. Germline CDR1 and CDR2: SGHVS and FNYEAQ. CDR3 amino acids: CASSSTATGAAGGNTIYF. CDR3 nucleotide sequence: TGTGCCAGCAGCTCTACAGCAACAGGGGCCGCAGGGGGAAACACCATATATTTT.